Below are 19 T cell receptor beta chains sequenced from a single sample in a study of monozygotic twins with inflammatory bowel disease. TCRdb reanalyzed the 5' RACE reads, giving one entry per CDR3 protein sequence and no DNA. The clone table shows over 110,000 distinct CDR3 sequences, with the ten largest holding 2% to 3%. The sequenced material came from blood. The receptors stem from a human donor with ulcerative colitis or Crohn's disease, or a healthy co-twin of an affected twin (not recorded which).

The rearrangement joins TRBV20-1 to TRBJ2-1; the TRBD2 assignment by TCRdb is unverifiable without DNA. This CDR3 contains 13 residues. Germline V gene lookup returns CDR1 DFQATT and CDR2 SNEGSKA (reference sequence). The CDR3: CSASAGYYNEQFF.

This chain connects TRBV24-1 to TRBJ2-2; the TCRdb call, TRBD1, lacks DNA for checking. The germline V gene encodes CDR1 KGHDR and CDR2 SFDVKD. This CDR3 is 16 amino acids long. Here the CDR3 reads CATSDPGTGNTGELFF.

V is TRBV7-2 and J is TRBJ2-1. Germline V lookup: CDR1 SGHTA, CDR2 FQGNSA. This CDR3 spans 14 amino acids. CDR3 protein: CASSSSSSYNEQFF.

The V gene is TRBV12-3 or TRBV12-4, the J gene TRBJ1-2; the TRBD1 assignment by TCRdb is unverifiable without DNA. CDR3 length: 13 amino acids. Here the CDR3 reads CASSPGQAYGYTF.

This chain links TRBV4-2 with TRBJ2-5; checking the TCRdb D call of TRBD1 is not possible without DNA. The length of the CDR3 is 16 residues. Germline CDR1 LGHNA, CDR2 YNFKEQ. The chain's CDR3 is CASSPTRGGTQETQYF.

The V and J genes are TRBV30 and TRBJ2-7; TCRdb calls TRBD2, which cannot be checked without DNA. The CDR3 sequence is 14 residues long. The germline CDR1 and CDR2 sequences are GTSNPN and SVGIG (reference sequence). The chain's CDR3 is CAWRAQGRTYEQYF.

V and J are TRBV5-1 and TRBJ1-1; the D gene TCRdb calls, TRBD1, cannot be checked with no DNA. Germline V lookup: CDR1 SGHRS, CDR2 YFSETQ. The CDR3 spans 15 residues. The CDR3: CASSARGNMNTEAFF.

V usage is TRBV5-1 and J usage is TRBJ2-3; the TCRdb call, TRBD1, lacks DNA for checking. CDR3 length equals 16 residues. Germline CDR1 reads SGHRS; CDR2 reads YFSETQ. This CDR3 reads CASSLFGTGSTDTQYF.

The chain employs TRBV27 and TRBJ2-3; TCRdb indicates TRBD2, and absent DNA this call remains unverified. This CDR3 region has 17 residues. CDR1 and CDR2 (germline): MNHEY, SMNVEV (reference sequence). The CDR3 spells CASSRLAPGGPGDTQYF.

The chain uses TRBV3-1 and TRBJ2-2; the TCRdb call, TRBD1, lacks DNA for checking. Germline loops: CDR1 LGHDT, CDR2 YNNKEL (reference sequence). There are 15 residues in the CDR3. The CDR3 here is CASSQQGGLTGELFF.

This chain links TRBV7-2 with TRBJ2-1. This CDR3 contains 15 residues. CDR1 and CDR2 from the germline V gene are SGHTA and FQGNSA. The CDR3: CASSLGYGPYNEQFF.

The chain employs TRBV20-1 and TRBJ2-3; TCRdb's D call of TRBD1 is untestable without DNA. The CDR3 is made up of 17 amino acids. The germline V gene encodes CDR1 DFQATT and CDR2 SNEGSKA (reference sequence). This CDR3 is CSAIGQGLPQSTDTQYF.

V usage is TRBV20-1 and J usage is TRBJ1-1; lacking DNA, the TRBD1 call made by TCRdb goes unchecked. Germline V lookup: CDR1 DFQATT, CDR2 SNEGSKA (reference sequence). The CDR3 totals 11 residues. CDR3 residues: CSARRDREAFF.

The CDR3: CASSPVQGGYTNSPLHF. The chain employs TRBV5-1 and TRBJ1-6; the D gene TCRdb calls, TRBD1, cannot be checked with no DNA. There are 17 residues in the CDR3. In germline, CDR1 is SGHRS, CDR2 YFSETQ.

The rearrangement uses TRBV5-1 and TRBJ1-4; TCRdb calls TRBD1, which cannot be checked without DNA. The CDR3 spans 15 residues. Per germline, CDR1 SGHRS and CDR2 YFSETQ. This CDR3 is CASSARGQTGEKLFF.

This chain links TRBV9 with TRBJ2-7. Germline CDR1 reads SGDLS; CDR2 reads YYNGEE. CDR3 length equals 14 residues. CDR3 protein: CASSAGGSPYEQYF.

This chain joins TRBV7-3 and TRBJ2-1; TCRdb designates TRBD2, a call that cannot be tested without DNA. The CDR3 covers 16 residues. Germline V gives CDR1 SGHTA, CDR2 FQGTGA. This CDR3 is CASSLIGGSYYNEQFF.

The chain has TRBV5-1 and TRBJ2-1; TCRdb picks TRBD2, but there is no DNA to check that call. Germline values: CDR1 SGHRS, CDR2 YFSETQ. The CDR3 totals 15 residues. Here the CDR3 reads CASSLGLAGHNEQFF. The full variable domain, rest sourced from reference TRBV5-1 and TRBJ2-1, is KAGVTQTPRYLIKTRGQQVTLSCSPISGHRSVSWYQQTPGQGLQFLFEYFSETQRNKGNFPGRFSGRQFSNSRSEMNVSTLELGDSALYLCASSLGLAGHNEQFFGPGTRLTVL.

The chain has TRBV5-1 and TRBJ2-1; as DNA is missing, the TRBD2 call by TCRdb cannot be tested. CDR3 size: 15 residues. Germline V gives CDR1 SGHRS, CDR2 YFSETQ. CDR3 sequence: CASTGLSGDYNEQFF.